This entry describes one T cell receptor (beta chain). What this receptor recognizes is not known. Within one base of it there is no much larger clone, and no base qualities were kept. The sample originates from a study of blood T cell repertoires in COVID-19 (dated by TCRdb to 2018 to 2020). In terms of the full investigation: The collaborator samples originated in the United States, Italy and Spain and spanned the acute and convalescent phases of COVID-19. The material from the prospective study consisted of cDNA or gDNA derived from T cells, B-cell-depleted T cells, or PBMCs. The dataset comprised deeply sampled blood TCRbeta repertoires from subjects exposed to, actively infected with, or recovered from COVID-19. The repertoires were released in a freely available public database meant as a resource for research on the immune response to SARS-CoV-2. Samples were obtained from the ongoing ImmuneRACE study (first 160 participants) and from 1,254 subjects provided by 6 global collaborators. The sample metadata nearly always contained a de-identified subject ID, COVID-19 status, age in years and sex. Where HLA class I and class II types were available, the types were taken from metadata supplied by the sample provider, not from assay-based typing.

TCRbeta CDR3 regions were amplified from genomic DNA by means of the immunoSEQ Assay, a bias-controlled multiplex PCR. The authors' analysis ran thus. The number of nucleated cells in each sample was estimated from the amplification of reference gene primers within the assay. To quantify the absolute abundance of each unique TCRbeta CDR3 rearrangement, sequence reads were collapsed and filtered. For each sample, productive Simpson clonality was calculated by taking the square root of Simpson's diversity index across productive rearrangements. The immuneACCESS repertoire file appears here via TCRdb, limited to in-frame rearrangements. These files lack a portion of the clones; in checked studies, under half of the deficit traces to unresolved V genes, and the cause of the others is not known. V and J calls plus clone size are reproduced from that table; the DNA served to infer D and trimming. The sample yields about 180,000 clones; over 80% were counted once. The ten largest clones represent under 10% of the sample.

The germline V gene encodes CDR1 MDHEN and CDR2 SYDVKM. V lost 5 bases and J lost 6 bases; the stretch between them is 14 bases long. The CDR3 has 14 amino acids, counting the end cysteine and phenylalanine. Just the 42-base CDR3 DNA is kept, in frame starting at base 1. Study-wide conclusions, independent of this receptor: How much clinical and demographic metadata was included differed by source and by participant, and the metadata was provided uncurated.

At one collaborating source in Seattle, patients were enrolled during active infection and were followed longitudinally through the course of disease. Whole blood was collected in K2EDTA tubes by collaborating institutions according to the institutions' own protocols. For TCRbeta analysis, collaborators shipped samples in one of three forms: frozen whole blood, isolated PBMCs, or DNA extracted from either of those sample types. This TCR was sampled from a woman in her 70s with COVID-19, enrolled during active disease. This chain is built from TRBV28 and TRBJ2-4; the D gene is possibly TRBD1, with 6 bases matching. Sequencing input: peripheral blood. The CDR3 protein is CASSLTGNGNIQYF. DNA sequence: TGTGCCAGCAGTCTAACAGGGAATGGAAACATTCAGTACTTC.